This passage covers 29 T cell receptor beta chains from one sample sequenced in a study of blood T cell repertoires in COVID-19 (dated by TCRdb to the early 2020s). The library was produced with the immunoSEQ multiplex PCR assay. TCRdb re-hosts the immuneACCESS table, in-frame sequences only. Its copies lack some clones; in the studies checked, an unresolved V gene accounts for under half of them, and the cause for the rest is not known. This sample is represented by about 62,000 clones; roughly 72% of them were singletons. In total, the top ten clones hold about 6% of the sample. The sequenced material came from peripheral blood. Source of these receptors: a woman between 50 and 59 years old with active or convalescent COVID-19.

The CDR3 is CASLLSGRSAYEQYF. The CDR3 region has the DNA TGTGCCAGCCTCCTTAGCGGGAGATCGGCCTACGAGCAGTACTTC. V gene TRBV6-1 combines with J gene TRBJ2-7; 9 positions match TRBD2. V dropped 8 bases and J dropped 2; count of bases not matched to a gene: 10. Per the germline V gene, CDR1 is MNHNS and CDR2 is SASEGT. This CDR3 region has 15 residues.

The genes are TRBV7-2 and TRBJ2-1; 11 bases line up with TRBD2. The germline V gene has CDR1 SGHTA and CDR2 FQGNSA. This CDR3 contains 15 residues. With V trimmed by 3 bases and J by 2 bases, 0 bases remained unmatched. CDR3 region: CASSLTSGTYNEQFF. CDR3 DNA: TGTGCCAGCAGCTTGACTAGCGGGACCTACAATGAGCAGTTCTTC.

The rearrangement links TRBV19 to TRBJ2-1, with TRBD1 matching 9 bases. The CDR3 runs 13 residues. Germline trimming cut 4 bases from V and 12 bases from J; bases unmatched to any gene: 7. The germline V gene has CDR1 LNHDA and CDR2 SQIVND (reference sequence). CDR3 sequence reads: CASSNDRGYRQFF. The CDR3 DNA reads TGTGCCAGTAGTAATGACAGGGGGTATCGGCAGTTCTTC.

This clone has only one observation. The chain carries TRBV7-9 and TRBJ2-3; 8 nucleotides line up with TRBD2. Germline values: CDR1 SEHNR, CDR2 FQNEAQ (reference sequence). Trimming took 2 bases from V and 0 from J; bases not matched to a gene: 7. The CDR3 length is 17 residues. The CDR3 bases are TGTGCCAGCAGCTTACTCTTTAGCGGGACTAGCACAGATACGCAGTATTTT. This gives the protein CASSLLFSGTSTDTQYF.

The rearrangement uses TRBV7-2 and TRBJ2-2, with D unclear. From germline, CDR1 is SGHTA and CDR2 FQGNSA. The CDR3 runs to 14 residues. The V and J ends lost 0 bases and 5 bases respectively, with 7 bases between them. Written as DNA, the CDR3 is TGTGCCAGCAGCTTAGCGAGGTTTACCGGGGAGCTGTTTTTT. This sequence encodes CASSLARFTGELFF.

This chain connects TRBV5-1 to TRBJ1-1; D not resolved. The CDR3 runs 16 residues. CDR1 SGHRS and CDR2 YFSETQ come from the germline V gene. The ends were cut back, 0 bases at V and 0 bases at J, with 12 bases in the middle. The CDR3 sequence is CASSLDGRRMNTEAFF. As DNA, the CDR3 is TGCGCCAGCAGCTTGGACGGCAGGCGCATGAACACTGAAGCTTTCTTT.

This clone has a handful of counts. V gene TRBV7-6 combines with J gene TRBJ1-1, with TRBD1 matching over 7 bases. CDR1 and CDR2 from the germline V gene are SGHVS and FNYEAQ. With V trimmed by 5 bases and J by 1 base, 7 bases remained unmatched. The CDR3 is 15 amino acids. CDR3 nucleotides: TGTGCCAGCAGCCTCCGACAGGGTTCGAACACTGAAGCTTTCTTT. Residues: CASSLRQGSNTEAFF.

V gene TRBV19 combines with J gene TRBJ1-1; TRBD1 matches at 9 bases. Germline lookup yields CDR1 LNHDA and CDR2 SQIVND (reference sequence). V lost 8 bases, J lost 4 bases, and 20 bases stayed unmatched. The CDR3 spans 18 residues. The CDR3 region has the DNA TGTGCCAGTCGCGGCACCGGGACAGGGAACCGCCGGGGCACTGAAGCTTTCTTT. It encodes CASRGTGTGNRRGTEAFF.

This chain links TRBV29-1 with TRBJ1-2, with D unclear. The CDR3 length is 11 residues. V lost 3 bases to trimming and J lost 5 bases, with 7 bases between them. CDR1 is SQVTM, CDR2 ANQGSEA, per germline. The CDR3 sequence: CSVDSGYGYTF. DNA of the CDR3: TGCAGCGTTGACTCCGGGTATGGCTACACCTTC.

V and J are TRBV18 and TRBJ2-5; weak D call: TRBD1 (6 bases). V lost 5 bases, J lost 3 bases, and 13 bases lay in between. The CDR3 spans 14 residues. The germline CDR1 and CDR2 sequences are KGHSH and LQKENI. The CDR3, as DNA: TGTGCCAGCTCAACGTCCTCAGGGGAAGAGACCCAGTACTTC. This translates into CASSTSSGEETQYF.

The rearrangement links TRBV6-6 to TRBJ1-2; 9 bases align to TRBD1. In germline, CDR1 is MNHNY, CDR2 SVGAGI (reference sequence). J lost 4 bases, V lost 5 bases, and 8 bases had no gene match. The CDR3 is 15 residues long. CDR3 sequence reads: CASSKQGALTYGYTF. In DNA, the CDR3 is TGTGCCAGCAGTAAACAGGGGGCGCTCACCTATGGCTACACCTTC.

This chain links TRBV9 with TRBJ2-2; 13 bases align to TRBD2. J lost 4 bases, V lost 4 bases, and 13 bases had no gene match. This CDR3 comprises 19 residues. The V gene's germline CDR1 is SGDLS and CDR2 YYNGEE. CDR3 amino acids: CASSSRTSGSWLSTGELFF. The CDR3 nucleotides are TGTGCCAGCAGCTCCCGGACTAGCGGGAGTTGGCTGAGCACCGGGGAGCTGTTTTTT. Complete variable domain (other parts from reference TRBV9 and TRBJ2-2): DSGVTQTPKHLITATGQRVTLRCSPRSGDLSVYWYQQSLDQGLQFLIQYYNGEERAKGNILERFSAQQFPDLHSELNLSSLELGDSALYFCASSSRTSGSWLSTGELFFGEGSRLTVL.

The chain combines TRBV19 with TRBJ2-7; D is unresolved. From germline, CDR1 is LNHDA and CDR2 SQIVND (reference sequence). This CDR3 has 15 residues. The V end was cut by 6 bases, the J end by 3 bases, with 18 bases between. The CDR3 region is CASRESFRGRYEQYF. CDR3 in DNA: TGTGCCAGTAGGGAGAGTTTTCGAGGCCGCTACGAGCAGTACTTC. The variable domain in full, completed from reference TRBV19 and TRBJ2-7, reads DGGITQSPKYLFRKEGQNVTLSCEQNLNHDAMYWYRQDPGQGLRLIYYSQIVNDFQKGDIAEGYSVSREKKESFPLTVTSAQKNPTAFYLCASRESFRGRYEQYFGPGTRLTVT.

The chain combines TRBV2 with TRBJ2-5; 7 bases agree with TRBD2. The V segment lost 5 bases and the J segment 5 bases; nucleotides outside the gene matches: 8. The CDR3 spans 14 residues. Germline-derived CDR1 and CDR2 are SNHLY and FYNNEI. CDR3 sequence reads: CASSQFGGGETQYF. In DNA, the CDR3 is TGTGCCAGCAGTCAGTTTGGGGGAGGGGAGACCCAGTACTTC. Filled out from reference TRBV2 and TRBJ2-5, the complete variable domain reads EPEVTQTPSHQVTQMGQEVILRCVPISNHLYFYWYRQILGQKVEFLVSFYNNEISEKSEIFDDQFSVERPDGSNFTLKIRSTKLEDSAMYFCASSQFGGGETQYFGPGTRLLVL.

This sequence joins TRBV29-1 and TRBJ2-2, with a weak D call TRBD2 (5 bases). The CDR3 is 12 residues long. V lost 4 bases and J lost 6, with 9 bases in between. Germline-derived CDR1 and CDR2 are SQVTM and ANQGSEA. CDR3 in DNA: TGCAGCGTTGGGAGGCTAGCCGGGGAGCTGTTTTTT. Its protein product is CSVGRLAGELFF.

The J gene is TRBJ1-5, the V gene TRBV19; 9 nucleotides match TRBD1. Germline trimming cut 7 bases from V and 0 bases from J; bases unmatched to any gene: 7. Germline V gene lookup returns CDR1 LNHDA and CDR2 SQIVND (reference sequence). The CDR3 runs to 16 residues. The CDR3 DNA sequence: TGTGCCAGTACTCCTACAGGGGGCTCTAGCAATCAGCCCCAGCATTTT. Protein product: CASTPTGGSSNQPQHF. Based on the CDR3 plus reference TRBV19 and TRBJ1-5, the full variable domain is DGGITQSPKYLFRKEGQNVTLSCEQNLNHDAMYWYRQDPGQGLRLIYYSQIVNDFQKGDIAEGYSVSREKKESFPLTVTSAQKNPTAFYLCASTPTGGSSNQPQHFGDGTRLSIL.

V and J are TRBV5-4 and TRBJ1-1; D not resolved. CDR1 and CDR2 from the germline V gene are SGHNT and YYREEE (reference sequence). Trimming took 3 bases from V and 3 from J, leaving 9 bases between them. CDR3 size: 13 residues. The DNA for the CDR3 is TGTGCCAGCAGCTCGTTAACTTACACTGAAGCTTTCTTT. It is translated as CASSSLTYTEAFF.

The chain recombines TRBV6-5 with TRBJ1-1; possibly TRBD1 for D (5 bases). The CDR3 loop spans 15 amino acids. The germline V and J ends were trimmed by 0 bases and 1 base, with 9 bases remaining between them. Germline lookup yields CDR1 MNHEY and CDR2 SVGAGI. CDR3 nucleotide sequence: TGTGCCAGCAGTTACTCGGGGCAGGGGAACACTGAAGCTTTCTTT. This sequence encodes CASSYSGQGNTEAFF.

This chain links TRBV24-1 with TRBJ2-1; 9 bases are shared with TRBD2. J gave up 6 bases and V 6 bases, and 8 bases lay outside the gene matches. Germline loops: CDR1 KGHDR, CDR2 SFDVKD. The CDR3 runs 15 residues. This chain's CDR3 is CATSKVAGDINEQFF. CDR3 bases: TGTGCCACCAGTAAGGTAGCGGGAGATATCAATGAGCAGTTCTTC.

V usage is TRBV3-1 (or the pseudogene TRBV3-2) and J usage is TRBJ2-7, with 10 bases lining up with TRBD2. There are 16 residues in the CDR3. The germline V gene has CDR1 LGHDT and CDR2 YNNKEL (reference sequence). V lost 0 bases to trimming and J lost 3 bases; unmatched junction nucleotides: 5. The CDR3 DNA reads as TGTGCCAGCAGCCAAGATCCGAGACTAGCGGGCTACGAGCAGTACTTC. Encoded protein: CASSQDPRLAGYEQYF.

This clone was counted only a few times. V gene TRBV5-6 combines with J gene TRBJ1-1; no firm D call. The CDR3 has 13 amino acids. V was pared by 0 bases and J by 11 bases, with 14 bases between. Per the germline V gene, CDR1 is SGHDT and CDR2 is YYEEEE. The CDR3 DNA is TGTGCCAGCAGCTTGGGGAGGTGGAAGGAGGCTTTCTTT. Protein: CASSLGRWKEAFF.

V and J are TRBV9 and TRBJ1-1; D not resolved. V was pared by 0 bases and J by 4 bases, with 7 bases between. From germline, CDR1 is SGDLS and CDR2 YYNGEE. The CDR3 is 13 amino acids. This chain's CDR3 is CASSVDGGTEAFF. CDR3 DNA: TGTGCCAGCAGCGTAGATGGCGGCACTGAAGCTTTCTTT.

For the CDR3, the DNA is TGTGCCATCAGTGCCCGGGGGAATGTCTATGGCTACACCTTC. This gives the protein CAISARGNVYGYTF. J is TRBJ1-2 and V is TRBV10-3, with D perhaps matching TRBD1 (5 bases). The CDR3 has 14 residues. V dropped 4 bases and J dropped 4 bases, with 13 bases sitting between them. CDR1 ENHRY and CDR2 SYGVKD come from the germline V gene.

V and J are TRBV6-5 and TRBJ2-7; TRBD2 is a possible D gene (5 bases). V gave up 2 bases and J gave up 4 bases, with 9 bases separating them. This CDR3 comprises 13 residues. From germline, CDR1 is MNHEY and CDR2 SVGAGI. CDR3 region: CASSYAGRYEQYF. In nucleotides, the CDR3 is TGTGCCAGCAGTTACGCTGGGAGATACGAGCAGTACTTC.

V and J are TRBV5-4 and TRBJ2-7; 13 nucleotides align to TRBD2. The CDR3 is 16 amino acids. The J segment lost 5 bases and the V segment lost 1 base, leaving 6 bases of the junction unmatched. CDR1 is SGHNT and CDR2 is YYREEE in the germline V gene (reference sequence). CDR3 coding DNA: TGTGCCAGCAGCTTGCCTACTAGCGGGAGGGCCCACGAGCAGTACTTC. Protein product: CASSLPTSGRAHEQYF.

V gene TRBV6-5 combines with J gene TRBJ1-5, with D perhaps TRBD1 (5 bases). The germline V gene has CDR1 MNHEY and CDR2 SVGAGI. Trimming pared 5 bases from V and 5 bases from J, leaving 13 bases between. CDR3 length: 14 amino acids. The CDR3 here is CASSQRTGDQPQHF. The CDR3 DNA follows: TGTGCCAGCAGTCAGAGGACGGGGGATCAGCCCCAGCATTTT.

The chain recombines TRBV11-2 with TRBJ1-6; no reliable D call. The CDR3 loop spans 15 amino acids. Germline V gives CDR1 SGHAT, CDR2 FQNNGV. V was clipped by 6 bases and J by 3 bases, with 12 bases between them. This chain's CDR3 is CASRALKFYNSPLHF. The CDR3 DNA reads as TGTGCCAGCAGGGCACTAAAGTTCTATAATTCACCCCTCCACTTT.

The J gene is TRBJ2-1, the V gene TRBV5-4; the match to TRBD2 covers 7 bases. Germline V gene lookup returns CDR1 SGHNT and CDR2 YYREEE (reference sequence). CDR3 length equals 14 residues. V trimming: 6 bases; J trimming: 12 bases; junction bases outside the gene matches: 15. The chain's CDR3 is CASTHWGGGFGQFF. CDR3 nucleotides: TGTGCCAGCACCCATTGGGGGGGAGGCTTTGGGCAGTTCTTC.

The chain couples TRBV10-3 to TRBJ2-7; TRBD1 might be the D (5 bases). Germline values: CDR1 ENHRY, CDR2 SYGVKD. Trimming cost V 2 bases and J 0 bases, with 8 bases left between them. The CDR3 is 14 amino acids. CDR3 region: CAISERGSSYEQYF. CDR3 sequence (DNA): TGTGCCATCAGTGAGAGGGGTTCCTCCTACGAGCAGTACTTC.